These 16 T cell receptor beta chains share one sample of origin, sequenced in a study of regulatory T cells in long-lasting Graves disease. With iRepertoire HTBI primers and Arm-PCR of CDR3 regions, TCR beta libraries were built. Each CDR3 protein is one row after TCRdb ran MiXCR on the multiplex PCR reads. The sample lists 300,000 to 350,000 distinct CDR3 sequences; 15% to 20% were seen once. Time point denoted: persistent/refractory GD, antithyroid drugs over 5 years with positive TRAb. Making the TCR library involved RNA that had been extracted from PBMCs. The sample here was peripheral blood mononuclear cells (PBMCs), taken when the disease was refractory, from a patient treated with antithyroid drugs. These receptors were taken from a female donor with Graves disease.

This clonotype was seen only a few times. This chain connects TRBV2 to TRBJ2-1; perhaps TRBD2 as D (6 bases). Between the trimmed V and J ends, which lost 6 bases and 0 bases, there was a span of 15 bases. Germline V lookup: CDR1 SNHLY, CDR2 FYNNEI. The CDR3 length is 16 residues. Here the CDR3 reads CASRSSGRSSYNEQFF. Here the CDR3 DNA reads TGTGCCAGCAGGAGTAGCGGACGGAGCTCCTACAATGAGCAGTTCTTC.

J is TRBJ2-7 and V is TRBV11-3; D is ambiguous. Trimming took off 5 bases at V and 9 bases at J, with 17 bases between the two ends. The CDR3 is 13 residues long. Germline V gene data show CDR1 as SGHNT and CDR2 as YENEEA. The CDR3 nucleotides are TGTGCCAGCAGCCCAGCAGGTCAAAGTGGGCAGTACTTC. Its translation is CASSPAGQSGQYF.

This clonotype has at least ten counts. V and J are TRBV12-3 or TRBV12-4 and TRBJ1-5; 8 nucleotides agree with TRBD1. This CDR3 spans 14 amino acids. V lost 4 bases to trimming and J lost 10 bases; unmatched junction nucleotides: 9. As DNA, the CDR3 is TGTGCCAGCAGTTCGGGGACAGGAGCCTCCCCCCAGCATTTT. Its translation is CASSSGTGASPQHF.

In its sample, this clonotype was seen many times. The V gene is TRBV20-1, the J gene TRBJ1-2; D is undetermined. V was pared by 2 bases and J by 1 base, with 8 bases between. Germline CDR1 DFQATT, CDR2 SNEGSKA (reference sequence). CDR3 size: 13 residues. This chain's CDR3 is CSARYEINYGYTF. For the CDR3, the DNA is TGCAGTGCTAGATACGAAATTAACTATGGCTACACCTTC.

At least ten counts were recorded for this clonotype. The chain is built from TRBV28 and TRBJ2-7; TRBD2 aligns across 8 bases. V trimming: 3 bases; J trimming: 2 bases; junction bases outside the gene matches: 12. Germline CDR1 reads MDHEN; CDR2 reads SYDVKM. The CDR3 length is 17 residues. CDR3 region: CASSFLQSGSVPYEQYF. CDR3 DNA: TGTGCCAGCAGTTTTCTCCAAAGCGGGAGTGTGCCCTACGAGCAGTACTTC.

This clonotype was counted between two and nine times. The chain combines TRBV28 with TRBJ2-3; D perhaps matches TRBD1 (6 bases). This CDR3 spans 15 amino acids. Trimming left V 3 bases short and J 3 bases short, with 13 bases between. CDR1 and CDR2 from the germline V gene are MDHEN and SYDVKM. The CDR3 spells CASSFEGQGTDTQYF. Here the CDR3 DNA reads TGTGCCAGCAGTTTTGAGGGGCAGGGGACAGATACGCAGTATTTT.

This CDR3 is CASSLADVARDEQYF. In DNA form, the CDR3 reads TGTGCCAGCAGCTTAGCGGACGTCGCACGGGACGAGCAGTACTTC. The chain is built from TRBV7-9 and TRBJ2-7; D gene unclear. This CDR3 has 15 amino acids. V lost 0 bases and J lost 5, with 14 bases in between. Germline V gene sequence: CDR1 SEHNR, CDR2 FQNEAQ (reference sequence).

At least ten counts were recorded for this clonotype. The chain employs TRBV20-1 and TRBJ1-2; maybe TRBD1 (5 bases). Germline lookup yields CDR1 DFQATT and CDR2 SNEGSKA (reference sequence). This CDR3 region has 15 residues. The V gene lost 0 bases and the J gene lost 5 bases, with 16 bases spanning the gap. This CDR3 is CSARDRRQSVYGYTF. Here the CDR3 DNA reads TGCAGTGCTAGAGATCGGCGACAGTCAGTATATGGCTACACCTTC.

The chain uses TRBV30 and TRBJ1-6; D not resolved. CDR1 and CDR2 from the germline V gene are GTSNPN and SVGIG (reference sequence). The CDR3 contains 13 residues. V shed 1 base and J shed 3 bases, with 4 bases lying between them. CDR3 coding DNA: TGTGCCTGGAGTGAGAGCTATAATTCACCCCTCCACTTT. It codes for CAWSESYNSPLHF.

This clonotype came up a few times. The chain uses TRBV25-1 and TRBJ1-5, with D possibly matching TRBD1 (5 bases). Germline V gene lookup returns CDR1 MGHDK and CDR2 SYGVNS. CDR3 size: 13 residues. The V end was cut by 5 bases, the J end by 3 bases, with 8 bases between. CDR3 protein: CASSWGDNQPQHF. The CDR3 DNA is TGTGCCAGCAGTTGGGGGGACAATCAGCCCCAGCATTTT.

There are a few counts of this clonotype. The gene calls are TRBV7-2 and TRBJ1-1; possibly TRBD1 for D (5 bases). This CDR3 contains 14 residues. Looked up from germline, CDR1 is SGHTA and CDR2 is FQGNSA. V lost 2 bases, J lost 1 base, and 8 bases lay in between. The CDR3 DNA sequence: TGTGCCAGCAGCTTAATGGGGCGGAACACTGAAGCTTTCTTT. This gives the protein CASSLMGRNTEAFF.

This clonotype was seen many times. The chain has TRBV7-9 and TRBJ1-3; no definite D call. The CDR3 covers 12 residues. Per the germline V gene, CDR1 is SEHNR and CDR2 is FQNEAQ (reference sequence). V was shortened by 3 bases and J by 4 bases, with 4 bases between the two germline ends. The CDR3 region is CASSFDGNTIYF. DNA for the CDR3: TGTGCCAGCAGCTTTGACGGAAACACCATATATTTT.

The chain combines TRBV5-1 with TRBJ2-7, with unresolved D. V was pared by 6 bases and J by 2 bases, with 15 bases between. Germline CDR1 reads SGHRS; CDR2 reads YFSETQ. The CDR3 runs to 14 residues. CDR3 sequence (DNA): TGCGCCAGCACCGTGGGGAAAGGTACCTACGAGCAGTACTTC. Amino acids: CASTVGKGTYEQYF.

This clonotype has only a few counts. The chain joins TRBV11-3 to TRBJ2-3; TRBD1 is a possible D gene (5 bases). CDR3 length equals 14 residues. The V end lost 6 bases, the J end lost 0 bases, and 10 bases lay between the germline ends. The germline V gene encodes CDR1 SGHNT and CDR2 YENEEA. The CDR3 nucleotides read TGTGCCAGCAGGGACACATGGAGCACAGATACGCAGTATTTT. Its protein is CASRDTWSTDTQYF.

J is TRBJ2-7 and V is TRBV15; TRBD1 might be the D (5 bases). Germline V gives CDR1 LNHNV, CDR2 YYDKDF (reference sequence). The CDR3 runs 12 residues. The V end was cut by 2 bases, the J end by 5 bases, with 7 bases between. For the CDR3, the DNA is TGTGCCACCAGCAGACAAGGGGACGAGCAGTACTTC. It codes for CATSRQGDEQYF.

A note on this clonotype: Compared with germline, one end of the junction differs, possibly owing to a read error. V is TRBV18 and J is TRBJ1-1; 9 nucleotides line up with TRBD1. The CDR3 sequence is 18 residues long. The germline V gene encodes CDR1 KGHSH and CDR2 LQKENI. DNA of the CDR3: TGTGCCGGCTCACCCCTCTTCCGGGACAGGGAGGGGTACACTGAAGCTTTCTTT. It translates to CAGSPLFRDREGYTEAFF.